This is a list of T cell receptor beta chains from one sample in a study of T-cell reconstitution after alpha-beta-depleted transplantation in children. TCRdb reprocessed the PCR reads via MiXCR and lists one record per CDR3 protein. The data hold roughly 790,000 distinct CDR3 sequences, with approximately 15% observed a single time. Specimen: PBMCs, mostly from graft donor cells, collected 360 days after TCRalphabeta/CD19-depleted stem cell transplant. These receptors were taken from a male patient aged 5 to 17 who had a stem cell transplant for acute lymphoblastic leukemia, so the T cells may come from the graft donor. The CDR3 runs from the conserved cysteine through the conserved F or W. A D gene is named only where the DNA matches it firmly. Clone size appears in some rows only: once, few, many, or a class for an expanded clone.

CDR3 DNA: TGTGCCAGCAGCCCACGGGCGGGGACCCTCACAGATACGCACTATTTT; CDR3 protein: CASSPRAGTLTDTHYF; clone size: -; V gene: TRBV5-5; J gene: TRBJ2-3; D gene: -
CDR3 DNA: TGCAGTGCTAACGACAGGAGGAGGGATACGCAGTATTTT; CDR3 protein: CSANDRRRDTQYF; clone size: few; V gene: TRBV20-1; J gene: TRBJ2-3; D gene: -
CDR3 DNA: TGTGCCAGCAGCTTAGACCTAGCGGGAGCCGAGTATCTCACAGATACGCAGTATTTT; CDR3 protein: CASSLDLAGAEYLTDTQYF; clone size: -; V gene: TRBV11-1; J gene: TRBJ2-3; D gene: TRBD2
CDR3 DNA: TGCAGCGTTCGTGGGGTCTTCAGCACTGAAGCTTTCTTT; CDR3 protein: CSVRGVFSTEAFF; clone size: -; V gene: TRBV29-1; J gene: TRBJ1-1; D gene: -
CDR3 DNA: TGTGCCAGCAGCTTAGGGGCCGGGACTAGCTCCGGGCAGTACTTC; CDR3 protein: CASSLGAGTSSGQYF; clone size: -; V gene: TRBV7-2; J gene: TRBJ2-7; D gene: TRBD2
CDR3 DNA: TGCAGTGCTAGGGGCAGACTTCTGGGAGACTATGGCTACACCTTC; CDR3 protein: CSARGRLLGDYGYTF; clone size: -; V gene: TRBV20-1; J gene: TRBJ1-2; D gene: -
CDR3 DNA: TGCGCCAGCAGCCGGACAGTCCTTAACTATGGCTACACCTTC; CDR3 protein: CASSRTVLNYGYTF; clone size: few; V gene: TRBV4-3; J gene: TRBJ1-2; D gene: -
CDR3 DNA: TGCGCCAGCAGCTTGCCGACTAGCGGGTCTCTGGTCCAAGAGACCCAGTACTTC; CDR3 protein: CASSLPTSGSLVQETQYF; clone size: few; V gene: TRBV5-1; J gene: TRBJ2-5; D gene: TRBD2
CDR3 DNA: TGTGCCAGCAGCGTCCCGAGGACTAGCGGGAGTTATGAGCAGTTCTTC; CDR3 protein: CASSVPRTSGSYEQFF; clone size: many; V gene: TRBV9; J gene: TRBJ2-1; D gene: TRBD2
CDR3 DNA: TGTGCCACCAAGGGGGGACTAGCGGGAATCGGGGAGCAGTTCTTC; CDR3 protein: CATKGGLAGIGEQFF; clone size: few; V gene: TRBV3-1; J gene: TRBJ2-1; D gene: TRBD2
CDR3 DNA: TGTGCCAGCAGCGCCCAGTTCACCGGGGAGCTGTTTTTT; CDR3 protein: CASSAQFTGELFF; clone size: few; V gene: TRBV27; J gene: TRBJ2-2; D gene: -
CDR3 DNA: TGTGCCAGCAGCTCAGGGGTAACTCAGGACTTC; CDR3 protein: CASSSGVTQDF; clone size: -; V gene: TRBV11-1; J gene: TRBJ2-7; D gene: -
CDR3 DNA: TGTGCCATCAGTGTCTGGAGTGATGAGCAGTTCTTC; CDR3 protein: CAISVWSDEQFF; clone size: many; V gene: TRBV10-3; J gene: TRBJ2-1; D gene: -
CDR3 DNA: TGTGCCAGCAGTAACAGGGAAAATGGCTACACCTTC; CDR3 protein: CASSNRENGYTF; clone size: -; V gene: TRBV12-3/TRBV12-4; J gene: TRBJ1-2; D gene: -
CDR3 DNA: TGTGCCAGCAGCTTAGGATCACCCCCCGGGGAGCAGTTCTTC; CDR3 protein: CASSLGSPPGEQFF; clone size: few; V gene: TRBV7-8; J gene: TRBJ2-1; D gene: -
CDR3 DNA: TGTGCCAGAGGGACAGGGCTCACAGATACGCAGTATTTT; CDR3 protein: CARGTGLTDTQYF; clone size: few; V gene: TRBV9; J gene: TRBJ2-3; D gene: TRBD1
CDR3 DNA: TGTGCCTCCTTCAGGGGGGCCGGGGAGCTGTTTTTT; CDR3 protein: CASFRGAGELFF; clone size: -; V gene: TRBV30; J gene: TRBJ2-2; D gene: -
CDR3 DNA: TGTGCCAGCAGTTACGGCGGGAGGGCCGATGAGCAGTTCTTC; CDR3 protein: CASSYGGRADEQFF; clone size: many; V gene: TRBV6-5; J gene: TRBJ2-1; D gene: TRBD2
CDR3 DNA: TGTGCCAGCAGCATCGGAGGGGGAGCCTCCGGGGATACGCAGTATTTT; CDR3 protein: CASSIGGGASGDTQYF; clone size: few; V gene: TRBV9; J gene: TRBJ2-3; D gene: -
CDR3 DNA: TGTGCCAGCAGGGACCTTTGGGCACACCGTGAGCAGTTCTTC; CDR3 protein: CASRDLWAHREQFF; clone size: few; V gene: TRBV5-8; J gene: TRBJ2-1; D gene: -
CDR3 DNA: TGTGCCAGCTCACCCCCCGAGACCTACGAGCAGTACTTC; CDR3 protein: CASSPPETYEQYF; clone size: -; V gene: TRBV18; J gene: TRBJ2-7; D gene: -
CDR3 DNA: TGTGCCAGCAGTGAAGGGCAGGCCTCCTACAATGAGCAGTTCTTC; CDR3 protein: CASSEGQASYNEQFF; clone size: -; V gene: TRBV2; J gene: TRBJ2-1; D gene: -
CDR3 DNA: TGTGCCAGCAGCAGCAGGGGATTGGACGAGCAGTACTTC; CDR3 protein: CASSSRGLDEQYF; clone size: few; V gene: TRBV9; J gene: TRBJ2-7; D gene: -
CDR3 DNA: TGCGCCAGCAGCCTGGAGGGACAGGGTACGGGGGAGCAGTACTTC; CDR3 protein: CASSLEGQGTGEQYF; clone size: few; V gene: TRBV4-1; J gene: TRBJ2-7; D gene: TRBD1
CDR3 DNA: TGTGCCAGCAGCTTAGGACTAGCGGGATTTCGTGAGCAGTTCTTC; CDR3 protein: CASSLGLAGFREQFF; clone size: few; V gene: TRBV7-9; J gene: TRBJ2-1; D gene: TRBD2
CDR3 DNA: TGTGCCAGCAGTTCAAGACTAGCGGGAGCCAATGAGCAGTTCTTC; CDR3 protein: CASSSRLAGANEQFF; clone size: many; V gene: TRBV27; J gene: TRBJ2-1; D gene: TRBD2
CDR3 DNA: TGTGCCAGCAGTGACAACCCGGGGGGTTACTACGAGCAGTACTTC; CDR3 protein: CASSDNPGGYYEQYF; clone size: -; V gene: TRBV2; J gene: TRBJ2-7; D gene: TRBD2
CDR3 DNA: TGCGCCAGCAGCCAAGAGAGATTCACCGGGGGGTTGTATTCAGATACGCAGTATTTT; CDR3 protein: CASSQERFTGGLYSDTQYF; clone size: few; V gene: TRBV4-1; J gene: TRBJ2-3; D gene: TRBD2
CDR3 DNA: TGTGCCAGCAGCGGGGGACTAGCGGGAGTACGAGATACGCAGTATTTT; CDR3 protein: CASSGGLAGVRDTQYF; clone size: few; V gene: TRBV7-6; J gene: TRBJ2-3; D gene: TRBD2
CDR3 DNA: TGTGCCAGCAGCCAACCCCTAGGGAGCCTGATGACCGGGGAGTTGTTTTTT; CDR3 protein: CASSQPLGSLMTGELFF; clone size: -; V gene: TRBV14; J gene: TRBJ2-2; D gene: -
CDR3 DNA: TGCGCCAGCAGTGAGCCTGGACAGAGTGCCTACGAGCAGTACTTC; CDR3 protein: CASSEPGQSAYEQYF; clone size: few; V gene: TRBV10-2; J gene: TRBJ2-7; D gene: -
CDR3 DNA: TGTGCCTGGAGTGTTCCCATGGGGTCGTACACTGAAGCTTTCTTT; CDR3 protein: CAWSVPMGSYTEAFF; clone size: -; V gene: TRBV30; J gene: TRBJ1-1; D gene: -
CDR3 DNA: TGTGCCAGCAGCTTGTTGGTCTCCGGCGGGTCGTACGAGCAGTACTTC; CDR3 protein: CASSLLVSGGSYEQYF; clone size: -; V gene: TRBV5-5; J gene: TRBJ2-7; D gene: -
CDR3 DNA: TGTGCCAGCAGCCCAAACCCGGACGGACAGCCGGAGACTGAAGCTTTCTTT; CDR3 protein: CASSPNPDGQPETEAFF; clone size: few; V gene: TRBV7-8; J gene: TRBJ1-1; D gene: -
CDR3 DNA: TGCGCCAGCAGCCATCCGGGACTATCATTTACAGATACGCAGTATTTT; CDR3 protein: CASSHPGLSFTDTQYF; clone size: -; V gene: TRBV4-1; J gene: TRBJ2-3; D gene: TRBD2
CDR3 DNA: TGTGCCAGCAGCCCTAGGGGACTAGCCCAAGAGACCCAGTACTTC; CDR3 protein: CASSPRGLAQETQYF; clone size: few; V gene: TRBV7-9; J gene: TRBJ2-5; D gene: TRBD2
CDR3 DNA: TGCGCCAGCAGCCAAGTAGCGGGAAGCTCTATGAATGAGCAGTTCTTC; CDR3 protein: CASSQVAGSSMNEQFF; clone size: few; V gene: TRBV4-1; J gene: TRBJ2-1; D gene: TRBD2
CDR3 DNA: TGTGCCACCAGCTGGACAGGGGGTCGAACCCCTGAAGCTTTCTTT; CDR3 protein: CATSWTGGRTPEAFF; clone size: -; V gene: TRBV15; J gene: TRBJ1-1; D gene: TRBD1
CDR3 DNA: TGCAGTGCCGCGGAGGGAGCCAGGGAGAATAGCTACACCTTC; CDR3 protein: CSAAEGARENSYTF; clone size: few; V gene: TRBV20-1; J gene: TRBJ1-2; D gene: -
CDR3 DNA: TGTGCCAGCAGCTTCCCCGACATGGCGAACACCGGGGAGCTGTTTTTT; CDR3 protein: CASSFPDMANTGELFF; clone size: few; V gene: TRBV7-3; J gene: TRBJ2-2; D gene: -
CDR3 DNA: TGTGCCAGCAGCTTAGCGACCAGCGCTGGAAACACCATATATTTT; CDR3 protein: CASSLATSAGNTIYF; clone size: -; V gene: TRBV7-9; J gene: TRBJ1-3; D gene: -
CDR3 DNA: TGTGCCAGCAGCTTCGGACTAGCTGGTTGGTATGAGCAGTTCTTC; CDR3 protein: CASSFGLAGWYEQFF; clone size: few; V gene: TRBV7-2; J gene: TRBJ2-1; D gene: TRBD2